These 6 T cell receptor beta chains were all obtained from the same sample, sequenced in a study of CD8+ T cells in alopecia areata. RNA, once extracted, was reverse transcribed into cDNA for use as the sequencing template. Method: immunoSEQ multiplex PCR; TCRdb's copy keeps in-frame clones and lacks some. In the table there are 150,000 to 200,000 clones, about 66% of which are singletons. Here the sequenced sample was CD8+ T cells sorted from blood, taken at week 0. The receptors were sampled from a human donor with alopecia areata.

The J gene is TRBJ1-1, the V gene TRBV27, with 9 nucleotides matching TRBD1. The J segment lost 5 bases and the V segment lost 5 bases, leaving 6 bases of the junction unmatched. The germline V gene has CDR1 MNHEY and CDR2 SMNVEV (reference sequence). The CDR3 runs to 14 residues. CDR3 in DNA: TGTGCCAGCAGTCCGACAGGGGGACGGACTGAAGCTTTCTTT. Translating it yields CASSPTGGRTEAFF.

V gene TRBV4-2 combines with J gene TRBJ1-1, with a tentative D call TRBD1 (5 bases). The CDR3 sequence is 14 residues long. V lost 1 base, J lost 2 bases, and 8 bases lay in between. CDR1 is LGHNA and CDR2 is YNFKEQ in the germline V gene. The CDR3 coding sequence is TGTGCCAGCAGCCAAGTGGACAAAAACACTGAAGCTTTCTTT. The encoded protein is CASSQVDKNTEAFF.

The V call is TRBV7-2, the J call TRBJ2-3; tentative D call: TRBD2 (5 bases). The CDR3 runs 17 residues. CDR1 and CDR2 from the germline V gene are SGHTA and FQGNSA. V shed 5 bases and J shed 0 bases, with 18 bases lying between them. The chain's CDR3 is CASSKAHGIRSTDTQYF. The CDR3 DNA reads as TGTGCCAGCAGCAAGGCACACGGGATTCGAAGCACAGATACGCAGTATTTT.

This clone has a handful of counts. The chain joins TRBV29-1 to TRBJ1-2; 8 bases line up with TRBD1. Germline trimming cut 7 bases from V and 4 bases from J; bases unmatched to any gene: 5. The germline V gene encodes CDR1 SQVTM and CDR2 ANQGSEA. The CDR3 is 12 residues long. As DNA, the CDR3 is TGCAGCGGTGGACAGGGTGGCTATGGCTACACCTTC. This codes for CSGGQGGYGYTF.

This clone was seen only once. V usage is TRBV2 and J usage is TRBJ2-3; TRBD2 might be the D (6 bases). The CDR3 consists of 15 residues. V was trimmed by 6 bases and J by 0 bases, leaving 13 bases between them. The V gene's germline CDR1 is SNHLY and CDR2 FYNNEI. The CDR3: CASRMGGASTDTQYF. CDR3 nucleotide sequence: TGTGCCAGCAGGATGGGCGGGGCTAGCACAGATACGCAGTATTTT.

V usage is TRBV30 and J usage is TRBJ2-7; tentatively, D is TRBD1 (5 bases). Germline assignment: CDR1 GTSNPN and CDR2 SVGIG (reference sequence). The CDR3 has 12 amino acids. V lost 3 bases to trimming and J lost 3 bases, with 9 bases between them. CDR3 coding DNA: TGTGCCTGGAGGGACAATCGCTACGAGCAGTACTTC. Translating it yields CAWRDNRYEQYF.